Below are 31 T cell receptor beta chains sequenced from a single sample in a study of T-cell memory formation after mild COVID-19 (dated by TCRdb to the early 2020s). The library was made by 5' RACE. The run used an Illumina NovaSeq 6000. Using fastp at Q25 and MiXCR, TCRdb reprocessed the public reads and kept productive beta chains. Entries are consolidated by CDR3 protein sequence, retaining the most common genes and DNA. The sample table records some 57,000 distinct CDR3 sequences; 12% of these occur just once. The ten largest clonotypes hold approximately 26% of the sample. Specimen: PBMCs or a T cell subset sorted from them (not recorded which). The receptors were gathered from a man aged 18 to 30 who had mild COVID-19 (a few samples of this study predate the infection). The sample titles of this study are shuffled in the database, so cell type and time point are left out; the donor was told from shared clones.

The chain employs TRBV7-3 and TRBJ1-6; D gene uncertain. The length of the CDR3 is 13 residues. Germline V CDR1 and CDR2: SGHTA, FQGTGA. Deletions cut 1 base from V and 9 bases from J, with 7 bases between. The CDR3, as DNA: TGTGCCAGCAGCTTAAACTGGCTTTCACCCCTCCACTTT. It codes for CASSLNWLSPLHF.

This clonotype has a handful of counts. The chain employs TRBV7-2 and TRBJ1-5, with 7 bases matching TRBD1. The CDR3 has 14 amino acids. Germline loops: CDR1 SGHTA, CDR2 FQGNSA. The J segment lost 5 bases and the V segment lost 2 bases, leaving 3 bases of the junction unmatched. For the CDR3, the DNA is TGTGCCAGCAGCTTAATAGGGGGCGATCAGCCCCAGCATTTT. It is translated as CASSLIGGDQPQHF.

This chain links TRBV5-6 with TRBJ1-1; D might be TRBD1 (5 bases). This CDR3 is built from 15 residues. The ends were cut back, 3 bases at V and 4 bases at J, with 16 bases in the middle. Germline V gene lookup returns CDR1 SGHDT and CDR2 YYEEEE. CDR3: CASSWGGVRGTEAFF. The DNA of the CDR3 is TGTGCCAGCAGCTGGGGGGGTGTGCGGGGCACTGAAGCTTTCTTT. Full variable domain (outside the CDR3, taken from reference TRBV5-6 and TRBJ1-1): DAGVTQSPTHLIKTRGQQVTLRCSPKSGHDTVSWYQQALGQGPQFIFQYYEEEERQRGNFPDRFSGHQFPNYSSELNVNALLLGDSALYLCASSWGGVRGTEAFFGQGTRLTVV.

The V gene is TRBV6-2 or TRBV6-3, the J gene TRBJ2-5; D unclear. This CDR3 has 11 amino acids. Trimming took off 5 bases at V and 5 bases at J, with 6 bases between the two ends. Germline V CDR1 and CDR2: MNHEY, SVGEGT. CDR3 coding DNA: TGTGCCAGCAGTGCGGAGGAGACCCAGTACTTC. It codes for CASSAEETQYF.

Only a few counts were recorded for this clonotype. This chain uses TRBV29-1 with TRBJ1-1, with a tentative D call TRBD1 (6 bases). V was clipped by 7 bases and J by 1 base, with 10 bases between them. This CDR3 spans 12 amino acids. Germline loops: CDR1 SQVTM, CDR2 ANQGSEA. CDR3 nucleotides: TGCAGCGGACAGACAGGGAACACTGAAGCTTTCTTT. Its protein product is CSGQTGNTEAFF.

This clonotype was counted ten times or more. The chain joins TRBV7-9 to TRBJ2-3; 10 nucleotides match TRBD2. The V gene end was trimmed by 6 bases and the J gene end by 2 bases; junction bases not matched to a gene: 5. The CDR3 consists of 15 residues. The germline CDR1 and CDR2 sequences are SEHNR and FQNEAQ (reference sequence). The CDR3 coding sequence is TGTGCCAGCAGATCTCTAGCGGGGGACACAGATACGCAGTATTTT. It is translated as CASRSLAGDTDTQYF.

This clonotype came up a few times. V usage is TRBV5-6 and J usage is TRBJ1-2; D is unresolved. V dropped 4 bases and J dropped 7 bases, with 8 bases sitting between them. There are 11 residues in the CDR3. Germline V gene lookup returns CDR1 SGHDT and CDR2 YYEEEE. As DNA, the CDR3 is TGTGCCAGCAGCACCAGCTTTGGCTACACCTTC. Translation: CASSTSFGYTF. Drawing the rest from reference TRBV5-6 and TRBJ1-2, the complete variable domain is DAGVTQSPTHLIKTRGQQVTLRCSPKSGHDTVSWYQQALGQGPQFIFQYYEEEERQRGNFPDRFSGHQFPNYSSELNVNALLLGDSALYLCASSTSFGYTFGSGTRLTVV.

This clonotype has ten or more counts. The chain recombines TRBV7-9 with TRBJ1-5, with 9 bases aligning to TRBD1. The V segment lost 5 bases and the J segment 4 bases; nucleotides outside the gene matches: 3. The CDR3 is 14 amino acids. The germline gives CDR1 SEHNR, CDR2 FQNEAQ (reference sequence). The CDR3 region is CASSQTGGNQPQHF. The CDR3 DNA follows: TGTGCCAGCAGCCAGACAGGGGGGAATCAGCCCCAGCATTTT.

This clonotype occurred many times. The rearrangement links TRBV27 to TRBJ2-7; either TRBD1 or TRBD2 may supply D (5 bases each). Trimming took off 3 bases at V and 3 bases at J, with 12 bases between the two ends. CDR3 size: 14 residues. The germline V gene has CDR1 MNHEY and CDR2 SMNVEV (reference sequence). Here the CDR3 reads CASSFSGTYYEQYF. CDR3 bases: TGTGCCAGCAGTTTTTCCGGGACCTACTACGAGCAGTACTTC.

This clonotype turned up a few times. The J gene is TRBJ1-1, the V gene TRBV6-6; D gene ambiguous. The ends were cut back, 6 bases at V and 0 bases at J, with 8 bases in the middle. CDR1 MNHNY and CDR2 SVGAGI come from the germline V gene (reference sequence). This CDR3 spans 13 amino acids. The CDR3 bases are TGTGCCAGCAGCGACACCATGAACACTGAAGCTTTCTTT. As protein: CASSDTMNTEAFF.

This clonotype was seen many times. The chain links TRBV7-9 to TRBJ1-1; a possible D gene is TRBD1 (6 bases). Germline V lookup: CDR1 SEHNR, CDR2 FQNEAQ (reference sequence). V was shortened by 4 bases and J by 1 base, with 10 bases between the two germline ends. The CDR3 is 14 residues long. CDR3 region: CASSSEQGNTEAFF. CDR3 DNA: TGTGCCAGCAGCTCCGAACAGGGGAACACTGAAGCTTTCTTT.

CDR3 nucleotide sequence: TGTGCCAGCAGCTACGCGCGACGCACCGGGGAGCTGTTTTTT. Encoded protein: CASSYARRTGELFF. The chain carries TRBV7-2 and TRBJ2-2; D is unclear. Germline lookup yields CDR1 SGHTA and CDR2 FQGNSA. The CDR3 spans 14 residues. Trimming removed 4 bases from V and 4 bases from J, with 10 bases in between.

Only a few counts were recorded for this clonotype. The chain links TRBV7-3 to TRBJ2-6; no firm D call. V was cut by 1 base and J by 0 bases, with 13 bases left in between. The CDR3 has 18 residues. Germline V gene sequence: CDR1 SGHTA, CDR2 FQGTGA. The CDR3 DNA is TGTGCCAGCAGCTTAAACCCCCTTGGTGACTCTGGGGCCAACGTCCTGACTTTC. Its protein is CASSLNPLGDSGANVLTF.

A few counts support this clonotype. This sequence joins TRBV29-1 and TRBJ2-3, with 13 positions matching TRBD2. Germline V lookup: CDR1 SQVTM, CDR2 ANQGSEA. The CDR3 sequence is 15 residues long. Trimming at V came to 7 bases and at J to 4 bases, leaving 8 bases not matched to a gene. The CDR3 is CSGRTSGGVSDTQYF. CDR3 DNA: TGCAGCGGCCGTACTAGCGGGGGGGTCTCAGATACGCAGTATTTT.

V is TRBV2 and J is TRBJ1-6; no firm D call. CDR1 and CDR2 from the germline V gene are SNHLY and FYNNEI. V lost 8 bases and J lost 0, with 11 bases in between. The CDR3 covers 15 residues. The CDR3 region is CASGSGSSYNSPLHF. In DNA form, the CDR3 reads TGTGCCAGCGGCTCTGGAAGCTCCTATAATTCACCCCTCCACTTT.

This chain links TRBV7-9 with TRBJ1-1; D remains ambiguous. V lost 6 bases and J lost 3, with 8 bases in between. Germline V lookup: CDR1 SEHNR, CDR2 FQNEAQ (reference sequence). CDR3 length equals 12 residues. As DNA, the CDR3 is TGTGCCAGCAGTTCAGCCCACACTGAAGCTTTCTTT. It encodes CASSSAHTEAFF.

The chain has TRBV9 and TRBJ2-1; 7 bases agree with TRBD1. Germline CDR1 is SGDLS and CDR2 is YYNGEE. The trim removed 3 bases at V and 3 bases at J, leaving 9 bases unmatched. This CDR3 region has 16 residues. The CDR3, as DNA: TGTGCCAGCAGCGAGTCACAGGGGCCCTACTACAATGAGCAGTTCTTC. Protein sequence: CASSESQGPYYNEQFF.

This clonotype was recorded a few times. This chain links TRBV29-1 with TRBJ1-1, with 8 positions matching TRBD1. The junction had 7 bases not matched to a gene; V was cut back by 7 bases and J by 0 bases. The CDR3 has 14 amino acids. Germline CDR1 and CDR2: SQVTM and ANQGSEA. CDR3 sequence reads: CSGKDRVLNTEAFF. The CDR3 DNA is TGCAGCGGTAAGGACAGGGTCCTGAACACTGAAGCTTTCTTT.

This clonotype was counted between two and nine times. V and J are TRBV3-1 and TRBJ1-1; no firm D call. The germline CDR1 and CDR2 sequences are LGHDT and YNNKEL (reference sequence). With 2 bases removed from V and 4 bases from J, the gap between germline ends came to 8 bases. The CDR3 consists of 13 residues. DNA of the CDR3: TGTGCCAGCAGCCAACGGGGTGGCACTGAAGCTTTCTTT. Translating gives CASSQRGGTEAFF. The variable domain in full, with the rest retrieved from reference TRBV3-1 and TRBJ1-1, is DTAVSQTPKYLVTQMGNDKSIKCEQNLGHDTMYWYKQDSKKFLKIMFSYNNKELIINETVPNRFSPKSPDKAHLNLHINSLELGDSAVYFCASSQRGGTEAFFGQGTRLTVV.

This clonotype showed up just a few times. This sequence joins TRBV29-1 and TRBJ2-5; D may be TRBD2 (5 bases). There are 11 residues in the CDR3. The V and J ends lost 8 bases and 4 bases respectively, with 11 bases between them. The germline gives CDR1 SQVTM, CDR2 ANQGSEA. The CDR3 protein is CSSRRRETQYF. For the CDR3, the DNA is TGCAGCTCTCGGAGGAGAGAGACCCAGTACTTC.

V is TRBV7-7 and J is TRBJ2-7, with D perhaps matching TRBD1 or TRBD2 (6 bases each). This CDR3 spans 15 amino acids. Germline V gene data show CDR1 as SSHAT and CDR2 as FNYEAQ (reference sequence). The V end lost 0 bases, the J end lost 3 bases, and 12 bases lay between the germline ends. CDR3 sequence (DNA): TGTGCCAGCAGCTTAGCCGGGGGCACCTACTACGAGCAGTACTTC. It specifies CASSLAGGTYYEQYF.

This chain links TRBV5-1 with TRBJ1-1; no reliable D call. This CDR3 contains 13 residues. The V end was cut by 4 bases, the J end by 7 bases, with 14 bases between. Germline V gene lookup returns CDR1 SGHRS and CDR2 YFSETQ. The CDR3 DNA sequence: TGCGCCAGCAGCCTATCGTCTGGATATGAAGCTTTCTTT. This codes for CASSLSSGYEAFF.

This clonotype was observed a few times. The V and J genes are TRBV2 and TRBJ2-5; a possible D gene is TRBD2 (6 bases). The V and J ends lost 3 bases and 5 bases respectively, with 13 bases between them. The germline CDR1 and CDR2 sequences are SNHLY and FYNNEI. This CDR3 has 14 residues. CDR3 nucleotide sequence: TGTGCCAGCAGTGACTCCCTAGCGTCGGAGACCCAGTACTTC. This codes for CASSDSLASETQYF.

This chain links TRBV7-8 with TRBJ1-5; TRBD1 matches 7 bases. There are 16 residues in the CDR3. The J segment lost 1 base and the V segment lost 5 bases, leaving 8 bases of the junction unmatched. Per germline, CDR1 SGHVS and CDR2 FQNEAQ. This CDR3 reads CASSSGGGGSNQPQHF. The CDR3 region has the DNA TGTGCCAGCAGCAGTGGAGGGGGCGGAAGCAATCAGCCCCAGCATTTT.

By sample share, this clonotype is medium-sized. The V and J genes are TRBV11-2 and TRBJ2-7; D ambiguous. Germline V gene sequence: CDR1 SGHAT, CDR2 FQNNGV. The CDR3 covers 13 residues. Trimming left V 1 base short and J 4 bases short, with 8 bases between. The DNA for the CDR3 is TGTGCCAGCAGCTTAGTCGTCGGATACGAGCAGTACTTC. Its protein product is CASSLVVGYEQYF. Full variable domain (missing parts from reference TRBV11-2 and TRBJ2-7): EAGVAQSPRYKIIEKRQSVAFWCNPISGHATLYWYQQILGQGPKLLIQFQNNGVVDDSQLPKDRFSAERLKGVDSTLKIQPAKLEDSAVYLCASSLVVGYEQYFGPGTRLTVT.

This clonotype was observed at least ten times. The rearrangement joins TRBV11-1 to TRBJ1-1; 12 bases are a match to TRBD1. Germline V gene sequence: CDR1 SGHAT, CDR2 FQDESV (reference sequence). The CDR3 has 17 residues. With V trimmed by 6 bases and J by 1 base, 9 bases remained unmatched. The CDR3 region has the DNA TGTGCCAGCAGATGGGACAGGGGGCGCGATCGGAACACTGAAGCTTTCTTT. The encoded protein is CASRWDRGRDRNTEAFF.

This clonotype was counted many times. The chain carries TRBV4-2 and TRBJ2-1, with 7 nucleotides matching TRBD2. Germline CDR1 is LGHNA and CDR2 is YNFKEQ. The trim removed 2 bases at V and 3 bases at J, leaving 4 bases unmatched. The CDR3 covers 15 residues. CDR3 nucleotide sequence: TGTGCCAGCAGCCAATCTAGCGGACTCTACAATGAGCAGTTCTTC. It is translated as CASSQSSGLYNEQFF.

The sample holds a few counts of this clonotype. The genes are TRBV20-1 and TRBJ2-3, with TRBD2 identical over 14 bases. Germline V gene sequence: CDR1 DFQATT, CDR2 SNEGSKA (reference sequence). This CDR3 spans 15 amino acids. Trimming at V came to 1 base and at J to 7 bases, leaving 4 bases not matched to a gene. The CDR3 DNA is TGCAGTGCTAGAGGGACTAGCGGGGGGTCAAATACGCAGTATTTT. Its translation is CSARGTSGGSNTQYF.

This clonotype was detected ten times or more. The chain joins TRBV4-1 to TRBJ2-4, with TRBD2 identical over 14 bases. The CDR3 length is 17 residues. V was pared by 0 bases and J by 6 bases, with 4 bases of the junction left unmatched. From germline, CDR1 is MGHRA and CDR2 YSYEKL. In nucleotides, the CDR3 is TGCGCCAGCAGCCAAGATCAGACTAGCGGGGGGGGAAACATTCAGTACTTC. Translating gives CASSQDQTSGGGNIQYF.

The chain links TRBV4-3 to TRBJ1-6, with D maybe TRBD1 (5 bases). V was clipped by 3 bases and J by 0 bases, with 15 bases between them. Germline V CDR1 and CDR2: LGHNA, YSLEER. This CDR3 is 18 amino acids long. CDR3 coding DNA: TGCGCCAGCAGCCAGAAATCGGGGGGTAGCTCCTATAATTCACCCCTCCACTTT. Translation: CASSQKSGGSSYNSPLHF.

This clonotype has at least ten counts. The chain carries TRBV29-1 and TRBJ1-1; D uncertain. The CDR3 sequence is 14 residues long. V was shortened by 4 bases and J by 4 bases, with 16 bases between the two germline ends. Per germline, CDR1 SQVTM and CDR2 ANQGSEA. CDR3 DNA sequence: TGCAGCGTTGTAGGGCTCCATCGCTCCACTGAAGCTTTCTTT. It yields the protein CSVVGLHRSTEAFF.